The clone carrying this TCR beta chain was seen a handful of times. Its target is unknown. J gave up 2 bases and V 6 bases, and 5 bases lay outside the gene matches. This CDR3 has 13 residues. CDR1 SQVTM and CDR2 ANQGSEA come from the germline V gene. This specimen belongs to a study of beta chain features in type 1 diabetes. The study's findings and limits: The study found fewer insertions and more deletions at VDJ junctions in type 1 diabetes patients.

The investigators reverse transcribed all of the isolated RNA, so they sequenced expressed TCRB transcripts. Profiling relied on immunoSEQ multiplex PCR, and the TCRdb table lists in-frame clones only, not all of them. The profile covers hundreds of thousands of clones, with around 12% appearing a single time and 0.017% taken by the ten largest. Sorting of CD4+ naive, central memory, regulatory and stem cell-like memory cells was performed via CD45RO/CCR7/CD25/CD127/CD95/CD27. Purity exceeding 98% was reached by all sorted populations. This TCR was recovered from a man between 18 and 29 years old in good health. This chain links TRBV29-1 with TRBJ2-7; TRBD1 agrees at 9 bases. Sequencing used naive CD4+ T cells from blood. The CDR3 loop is CSVLGTGPYEQYF. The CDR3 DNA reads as TGCAGCGTCCTCGGGACAGGGCCCTACGAGCAGTACTTC.